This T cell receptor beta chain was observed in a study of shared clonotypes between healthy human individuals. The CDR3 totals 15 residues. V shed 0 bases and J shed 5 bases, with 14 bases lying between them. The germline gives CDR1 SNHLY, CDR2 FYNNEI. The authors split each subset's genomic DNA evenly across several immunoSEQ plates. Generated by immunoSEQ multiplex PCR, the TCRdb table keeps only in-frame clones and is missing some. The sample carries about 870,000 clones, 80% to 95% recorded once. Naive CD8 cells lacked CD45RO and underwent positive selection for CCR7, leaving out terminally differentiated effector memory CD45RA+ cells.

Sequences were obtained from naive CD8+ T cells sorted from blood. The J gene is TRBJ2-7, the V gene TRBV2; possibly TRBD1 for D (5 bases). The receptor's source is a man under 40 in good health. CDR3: CASSEAETEVHEQYF. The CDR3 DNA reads TGTGCCAGCAGTGAAGCGGAGACAGAGGTACACGAGCAGTACTTC.